Included here is one T cell receptor beta chain sequence, with context. Germline V CDR1 and CDR2: MNHEY, SMNVEV (reference sequence). The CDR3 extends over 13 amino acids. The ends were cut back, 6 bases at V and 4 bases at J, with 12 bases in the middle. This entry is derived from a study of shared clonotypes between healthy human individuals. Original handling: Owing to the provision of junction-only sequences devoid of quality scores by immunoSEQ, filtering differed. TCRdb's copy holds only in-frame clones and misses some; the assay was immunoSEQ multiplex PCR. V and J calls and clone size come straight from that table; D and trimming were deduced from the DNA. The sample includes fewer than 650,000 clones, about 82% of them seen just once. Those who donated, Caucasian adults without exception, all lived in Nashville, Tennessee.

Sequencing was performed on PBMCs. This sequence was found in a woman in her 40s in good health. Some clones in this sample may be carry-over from other donors' samples. The chain has TRBV27 and TRBJ1-1; D may be TRBD1 (6 bases). The CDR3 DNA reads as TGTGCCAGCAGGGATACAGGGTTCACTGAAGCTTTCTTT. As protein: CASRDTGFTEAFF.